The rows below give T cell receptor beta chains drawn from one sample of a study of blood T cells in healthy people across ages. TCRdb recomputed calls from the 5' RACE reads with MiXCR, one row per CDR3 protein. The table records about 930,000 distinct CDR3 sequences, 25% to 30% of them present only once. This sample also belongs to another study, concerning T cells of mothers and their children.

The sequenced material came from blood. The receptors originated from a woman between 35 and 50 years old in good health. Both conserved end residues are part of each CDR3. The D gene is left open where the match is weak. Clone size, where shown, is once, few, many, or a class for clones that have expanded.

>TRBJ2-5|TRBV27|.|many
CASSHGLEQETQYF
TGTGCCAGCAGTCACGGACTGGAACAAGAGACCCAGTACTTC
>TRBJ1-1|TRBV5-1|.|few
CASSFGDRDNTEAFF
TGCGCCAGCAGCTTTGGGGACCGCGATAACACTGAAGCTTTCTTT
>TRBJ2-1|TRBV29-1|.|few
CSVDGGRHFNNEQFF
TGCAGCGTTGACGGAGGAAGACACTTCAACAATGAGCAGTTCTTC
>TRBJ1-1|TRBV2|.|.
CASSDNPAHSMNTEAFF
TGTGCCAGCAGTGATAACCCTGCACATAGCATGAACACTGAAGCTTTCTTT
>TRBJ2-1|TRBV20-1|.|.
CSASNVNNEQFF
TGCAGTGCTAGTAATGTGAACAATGAGCAGTTCTTC
>TRBJ1-2|TRBV20-1|.|.
CSALPSSLYGYTF
TGCAGTGCTCTTCCATCTTCTCTCTATGGCTACACCTTC
>TRBJ2-7|TRBV18|TRBD1|.
CASSPRDRGSGVPYEQYF
TGTGCCAGCTCACCAAGGGACAGGGGTTCCGGCGTCCCCTACGAGCAGTACTTC
>TRBJ1-4|TRBV4-2|.|many
CASSQGPGTGGPDEKLFF
TGTGCCAGCAGCCAAGGGCCGGGGACGGGGGGGCCGGATGAAAAACTGTTTTTT
>TRBJ2-1|TRBV5-1|TRBD2|many
CASRTTSGNEQFF
TGCGCCAGCAGAACGACTAGCGGCAATGAGCAGTTCTTC
>TRBJ1-2|TRBV7-2|TRBD1|.
CAGSFGQGNGYTF
TGTGCCGGCAGCTTTGGACAGGGGAATGGCTACACCTTC
>TRBJ2-3|TRBV7-2|TRBD2|once
CASSLVGLAGVDTQYF
TGTGCCAGCAGCTTAGTGGGCCTAGCGGGAGTCGATACGCAGTATTTT
>TRBJ1-1|TRBV7-9|TRBD1|.
CASSVSRGTEAFF
TGTGCCAGCAGCGTTAGCAGGGGGACTGAAGCTTTCTTT
>TRBJ1-1|TRBV28|.|.
CASTTKTAHTEAFF
TGTGCCAGTACCACCAAAACAGCGCACACTGAAGCTTTCTTT
>TRBJ1-2|TRBV4-1|TRBD1|many
CASSLGQVNYGYTF
TGCGCCAGCAGCCTCGGACAGGTTAACTATGGCTACACCTTC
>TRBJ1-1|TRBV12-3/TRBV12-4|.|few
CASSPLSKNTEAFF
TGTGCCAGCAGCCCATTATCTAAGAACACTGAAGCTTTCTTT
>TRBJ2-1|TRBV2|.|few
CASKAALYNEQFF
TGTGCCAGCAAAGCGGCCCTGTACAATGAGCAGTTCTTC
>TRBJ2-7|TRBV6-2/TRBV6-3|TRBD1|many
CASSYLGQGTSIWYEQYF
TGTGCCAGCAGTTACCTGGGACAGGGGACATCCATCTGGTACGAGCAGTACTTC
>TRBJ1-4|TRBV15|.|few
CATSRGGTNGEKLFF
TGTGCCACCAGCAGAGGTGGGACCAACGGCGAAAAACTGTTTTTT